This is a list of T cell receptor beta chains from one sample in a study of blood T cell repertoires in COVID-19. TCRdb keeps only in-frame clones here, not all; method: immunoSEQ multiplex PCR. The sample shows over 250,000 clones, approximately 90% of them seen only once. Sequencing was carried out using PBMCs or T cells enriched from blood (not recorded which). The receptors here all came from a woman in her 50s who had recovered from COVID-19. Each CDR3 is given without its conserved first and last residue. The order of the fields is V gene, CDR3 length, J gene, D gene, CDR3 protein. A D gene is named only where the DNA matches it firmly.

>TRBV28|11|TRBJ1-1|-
ACSWGRTAEAF
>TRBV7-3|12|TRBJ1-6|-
ASSLTFQSSPLH
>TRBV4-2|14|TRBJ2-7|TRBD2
ASSQGTSGTIYEQY
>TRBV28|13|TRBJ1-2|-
ASSPPGMGDYGYT
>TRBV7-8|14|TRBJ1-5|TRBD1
ASSLEGQGINQPQH
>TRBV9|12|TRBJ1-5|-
ASSVEQDDTAQH
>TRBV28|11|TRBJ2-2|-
ASSLSAQGELF
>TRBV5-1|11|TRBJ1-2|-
ASSSTGSVGYT
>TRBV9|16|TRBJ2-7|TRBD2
ASSVGGLAGGTHYEQY
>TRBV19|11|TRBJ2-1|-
ASRGGLVNEQF
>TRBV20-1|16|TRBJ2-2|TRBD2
SASTGMRGHGRAGELF
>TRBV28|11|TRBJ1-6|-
ASSTGSNSPLH
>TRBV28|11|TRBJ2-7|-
ASRKPGVHEQY
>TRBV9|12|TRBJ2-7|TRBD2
ASIPLAASYEQY
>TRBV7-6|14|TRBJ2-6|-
ASSLVQISGANVLT
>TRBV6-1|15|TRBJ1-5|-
ASSESWGGDSNQPQH